Shown below are 32 T cell receptor beta chains from a single sample sequenced in a study of shared clonotypes between healthy human individuals. Profiling relied on immunoSEQ multiplex PCR, and the TCRdb table lists in-frame clones only, not all of them. The sample contains under 2,000,000 clones, 85% to 95% of which appear only once. Cells designated naive CD8 were CD45RO-negative and were positively selected for CCR7, with terminally differentiated effector memory CD45RA+ cells excluded. Sample: naive CD8+ T cells sorted from blood. Receptors originate from a man between 18 and 29 years old in good health.

In this sample, this clone turned up a few times. The chain links TRBV5-1 to TRBJ2-7; 7 nucleotides agree with TRBD1. The germline V gene has CDR1 SGHRS and CDR2 YFSETQ. There are 13 residues in the CDR3. Trimming at V came to 3 bases and at J to 2 bases, leaving 2 bases not matched to a gene. DNA of the CDR3: TGCGCCAGCAGCTGGGGGACAGCCTACGAGCAGTACTTC. As protein: CASSWGTAYEQYF.

With regard to this clone: The sample carries other DNA sequences with the same CDR3. The chain combines TRBV6-5 with TRBJ2-5, with 10 bases identical to TRBD2. CDR3 size: 14 residues. The V gene end was trimmed by 1 base and the J gene end by 4 bases; junction bases not matched to a gene: 0. CDR1 is MNHEY and CDR2 is SVGAGI in the germline V gene. CDR3 protein: CASSYLAGGETQYF. The DNA of the CDR3 is TGTGCCAGCAGTTACTTAGCGGGGGGAGAGACCCAGTACTTC.

The V call is TRBV5-4, the J call TRBJ2-7, with 10 bases fitting TRBD2. Germline lookup yields CDR1 SGHNT and CDR2 YYREEE (reference sequence). Losses at the gene ends were 2 bases for V and 7 bases for J; bases not matched to a gene: 9. The CDR3 length is 15 residues. The CDR3 bases are TGTGCCAGCAGCTTAGGAGCGGGGGGGCGGGAAGAGCAGTACTTC. Its translation is CASSLGAGGREEQYF.

This chain uses TRBV10-1 with TRBJ1-1; D gene ambiguous. Germline V gives CDR1 WNHNN, CDR2 SYGVQD (reference sequence). The V end lost 6 bases, the J end lost 1 base, and 9 bases lay between the germline ends. The CDR3 has 13 amino acids. CDR3 coding DNA: TGCGCCAGCAGCCCCCGGTCGAACACTGAAGCTTTCTTT. This sequence encodes CASSPRSNTEAFF.

This clone was observed a handful of times. The V gene is TRBV19, the J gene TRBJ1-1; 7 bases fit TRBD1. The CDR3 covers 16 residues. Germline CDR1 and CDR2: LNHDA and SQIVND (reference sequence). J was trimmed by 2 bases and V by 3 bases; bases with no gene match: 9. The CDR3: CASSIPRQGYNTEAFF. In DNA form, the CDR3 reads TGTGCCAGTAGTATCCCTCGACAGGGATACAACACTGAAGCTTTCTTT.

V is TRBV27 and J is TRBJ2-7; D not certain. There are 14 residues in the CDR3. Germline V gene sequence: CDR1 MNHEY, CDR2 SMNVEV (reference sequence). V lost 5 bases, J lost 6 bases, and 17 bases lay in between. This CDR3 is CASSPGGLFGEQYF. In DNA, the CDR3 is TGTGCCAGCAGTCCGGGCGGCCTCTTCGGCGAGCAGTACTTC.

The chain is built from TRBV9 and TRBJ2-2; D unclear. This CDR3 is 17 amino acids long. V was shortened by 3 bases and J by 0 bases, with 15 bases between the two germline ends. The germline V gene has CDR1 SGDLS and CDR2 YYNGEE. The CDR3 nucleotides are TGTGCCAGCAGCGCTGGCTGGACGGTACCGAACACCGGGGAGCTGTTTTTT. Translating it yields CASSAGWTVPNTGELFF.

The chain links TRBV5-8 to TRBJ1-1; perhaps TRBD1 as D (5 bases). Trimming took off 4 bases at V and 0 bases at J, with 10 bases between the two ends. Germline CDR1 SGHTS, CDR2 YDEGEE. The CDR3 has 14 amino acids. This CDR3 is CASSRGDLNTEAFF. The CDR3 DNA reads TGTGCCAGCAGCCGCGGGGACCTGAACACTGAAGCTTTCTTT.

This rearrangement joins TRBV14 to TRBJ2-7; weak D call: TRBD2 (5 bases). CDR3 length equals 16 residues. The V and J ends lost 1 base and 2 bases respectively, with 15 bases between them. Germline CDR1 SGHDN, CDR2 FVKESK. The chain's CDR3 is CASSQGAGRIAYEQYF. As DNA, the CDR3 is TGTGCCAGCAGCCAAGGGGCGGGTCGTATCGCCTACGAGCAGTACTTC.

The gene calls are TRBV9 and TRBJ2-3, with 12 bases aligning to TRBD2. The germline gives CDR1 SGDLS, CDR2 YYNGEE. CDR3 length equals 15 residues. V was pared by 7 bases and J by 1 base, with 4 bases of the junction left unmatched. The CDR3 bases are TGTGCCAGCGCCTGGACTAGCGGGGGCACAGATACGCAGTATTTT. Its translation: CASAWTSGGTDTQYF.

V usage is TRBV9 and J usage is TRBJ2-1; the D gene is possibly TRBD1 (6 bases). The germline V and J ends were trimmed by 0 bases and 2 bases, with 15 bases remaining between them. The CDR3 is 17 amino acids. Germline V gives CDR1 SGDLS, CDR2 YYNGEE. The CDR3 loop is CASSVVLQGSTYNEQFF. As DNA, the CDR3 is TGTGCCAGCAGCGTAGTCCTGCAGGGGAGTACCTACAATGAGCAGTTCTTC.

CDR3 bases: TGTGCCTGGAGTGTACTACTCAACAATGAGCAGTTCTTC. Amino acid sequence: CAWSVLLNNEQFF. The V gene is TRBV30, the J gene TRBJ2-1; D is uncertain. The CDR3 covers 13 residues. V dropped 0 bases and J dropped 5 bases, with 8 bases sitting between them. Per germline, CDR1 GTSNPN and CDR2 SVGIG (reference sequence).

This rearrangement joins TRBV19 to TRBJ2-7, with TRBD2 identical over 7 bases. In germline, CDR1 is LNHDA, CDR2 SQIVND (reference sequence). The CDR3 loop spans 13 amino acids. After removal of 3 bases from V and 4 bases from J, the junction contained 3 bases not matched to a gene. CDR3 sequence: CASSIGGRYEQYF. The DNA for the CDR3 is TGTGCCAGTAGTATCGGCGGGAGATACGAGCAGTACTTC.

The DNA for the CDR3 is TGTGCCAGCTCACCACCCGCCAGGGCCTACGAGCAGTACTTC. This codes for CASSPPARAYEQYF. This sequence joins TRBV18 and TRBJ2-7; a possible D gene is TRBD1 (5 bases). V shed 0 bases and J shed 2 bases, with 8 bases lying between them. From germline, CDR1 is KGHSH and CDR2 LQKENI. The CDR3 is 14 amino acids.

This clone showed up just once. V usage is TRBV27 and J usage is TRBJ2-1; possible D gene TRBD2, 6 bases. The CDR3 totals 15 residues. Germline V gene sequence: CDR1 MNHEY, CDR2 SMNVEV (reference sequence). V lost 7 bases, J lost 10 bases, and 23 bases lay in between. This chain's CDR3 is CASNLTPGLLYEQFF. The CDR3 coding sequence is TGTGCCAGCAACCTAACCCCGGGACTGCTTTACGAGCAGTTCTTC.

This clone was detected once. The rearrangement links TRBV11-2 to TRBJ1-1, with D perhaps matching TRBD1 (5 bases). Germline CDR1 SGHAT, CDR2 FQNNGV. The CDR3 is made up of 13 amino acids. The V and J ends lost 3 bases and 8 bases respectively, with 13 bases between them. The CDR3 protein is CASSLPGLLEAFF. The CDR3 DNA reads TGTGCCAGCAGCTTGCCGGGACTCCTAGAAGCTTTCTTT. The whole variable domain, remainder taken from reference TRBV11-2 and TRBJ1-1, is EAGVAQSPRYKIIEKRQSVAFWCNPISGHATLYWYQQILGQGPKLLIQFQNNGVVDDSQLPKDRFSAERLKGVDSTLKIQPAKLEDSAVYLCASSLPGLLEAFFGQGTRLTVV.

V usage is TRBV18 and J usage is TRBJ1-6; D is unclear. CDR3 length: 14 amino acids. The V gene's germline CDR1 is KGHSH and CDR2 LQKENI. V was clipped by 2 bases and J by 8 bases, with 10 bases between them. The CDR3 DNA sequence: TGTGCCAGCTCACCAGGGAGCACCCATTCACCCCTCCACTTT. Translation: CASSPGSTHSPLHF. The full variable domain, rest sourced from reference TRBV18 and TRBJ1-6, is NAGVMQNPRHLVRRRGQEARLRCSPMKGHSHVYWYRQLPEEGLKFMVYLQKENIIDESGMPKERFSAEFPKEGPSILRIQQVVRGDSAAYFCASSPGSTHSPLHFGNGTRLTVT.

In its sample, this clone was seen once. The V and J genes are TRBV7-6 and TRBJ2-1; 12 bases map to TRBD2. Losses at the gene ends were 5 bases for V and 7 bases for J; bases not matched to a gene: 9. This CDR3 is built from 16 residues. Germline assignment: CDR1 SGHVS and CDR2 FNYEAQ. The CDR3, as DNA: TGTGCCAGCAGCACCCTAGCGGGAGGGTCCCCTAATGAGCAGTTCTTC. The encoded protein is CASSTLAGGSPNEQFF.

The sample holds a few counts of this clone. The sample carries other DNA sequences with the same CDR3. This sequence joins TRBV9 and TRBJ2-2; D unclear. From germline, CDR1 is SGDLS and CDR2 YYNGEE. V was cut by 0 bases and J by 3 bases, with 6 bases left in between. There are 14 residues in the CDR3. CDR3 loop: CASSVGGDTGELFF. CDR3 DNA sequence: TGTGCCAGCAGCGTAGGTGGGGACACCGGGGAGCTGTTTTTT.

V and J are TRBV21-1 and TRBJ1-4. TRBV21-1 is described as a pseudogene. This CDR3 contains 11 residues. The CDR3 here is CASRESEKLFF. In nucleotides, the CDR3 is TGTGCCAGCCGGGAGTCCGAAAAACTGTTTTTT.

V gene TRBV5-1 combines with J gene TRBJ1-2; D unclear. Looked up from germline, CDR1 is SGHRS and CDR2 is YFSETQ. Trimming left V 0 bases short and J 3 bases short, with 9 bases between. This CDR3 has 14 residues. As DNA, the CDR3 is TGCGCCAGCAGCTTGGCCCGGAGGGACTATGGCTACACCTTC. It translates to CASSLARRDYGYTF.

The chain employs TRBV5-6 and TRBJ1-1; weak D call: TRBD1 (5 bases). The CDR3 sequence is 12 residues long. V lost 6 bases, J lost 8 bases, and 14 bases lay in between. Germline CDR1 and CDR2: SGHDT and YYEEEE. The CDR3 DNA is TGTGCCAGCACCCTCTGGGAGGGGGAAGCTTTCTTT. Encoded protein: CASTLWEGEAFF.

V and J are TRBV2 and TRBJ2-3; 16 bases are a match to TRBD2. The CDR3 runs 19 residues. Trimming cost V 4 bases and J 5 bases; bases outside gene matches: 12. CDR1 is SNHLY, CDR2 FYNNEI, per germline. In nucleotides, the CDR3 is TGTGCCAGCAGTGTCCCGCTGGGACTAGCGGGGGGGCCACTAGATACGCAGTATTTT. It codes for CASSVPLGLAGGPLDTQYF. The full variable domain, its missing parts supplied by reference TRBV2 and TRBJ2-3, is EPEVTQTPSHQVTQMGQEVILRCVPISNHLYFYWYRQILGQKVEFLVSFYNNEISEKSEIFDDQFSVERPDGSNFTLKIRSTKLEDSAMYFCASSVPLGLAGGPLDTQYFGPGTRLTVL.

This rearrangement joins TRBV11-2 to TRBJ1-4; a weak D match, TRBD1 (5 bases). The ends were cut back, 5 bases at V and 3 bases at J, with 13 bases in the middle. The CDR3 contains 15 residues. Germline V gene sequence: CDR1 SGHAT, CDR2 FQNNGV. CDR3 sequence: CASSTPGRANEKLFF. CDR3 nucleotide sequence: TGTGCCAGCAGCACCCCAGGGAGGGCTAATGAAAAACTGTTTTTT.

The chain uses TRBV2 and TRBJ2-1, with 8 positions matching TRBD2. With 5 bases clipped from V and 6 bases from J, the junction kept 6 bases outside the gene matches. The CDR3 length is 14 residues. Germline loops: CDR1 SNHLY, CDR2 FYNNEI. This chain's CDR3 is CASSSGTRLNEQFF. DNA of the CDR3: TGTGCCAGCAGTTCGGGGACTAGACTCAATGAGCAGTTCTTC.

Note on this clone: The identical CDR3 is also encoded by other nucleotide sequences in the sample. V and J are TRBV7-6 and TRBJ2-7; 8 bases fit TRBD1. Trimming cost V 1 base and J 6 bases; bases outside gene matches: 2. Germline V gene sequence: CDR1 SGHVS, CDR2 FNYEAQ. The CDR3 is 13 residues long. CDR3 DNA sequence: TGTGCCAGCAGCTTAGGGACAGGGTCCGAGCAGTACTTC. Protein sequence: CASSLGTGSEQYF.

This chain's CDR3 is CAWSVQDRGRGAKNIQYF. The CDR3 nucleotides are TGTGCCTGGAGTGTACAAGACAGGGGGCGCGGGGCCAAAAACATTCAGTACTTC. V is TRBV30 and J is TRBJ2-4; 10 bases line up with TRBD1. Germline assignment: CDR1 GTSNPN and CDR2 SVGIG (reference sequence). This CDR3 contains 18 residues. Losses at the gene ends were 0 bases for V and 1 base for J; bases not matched to a gene: 9.

The chain recombines TRBV13 with TRBJ2-5, with 7 bases identical to TRBD1. The CDR3 length is 15 residues. Germline lookup yields CDR1 PRHDT and CDR2 FYEKMQ (reference sequence). Trimming at V came to 0 bases and at J to 5 bases, leaving 6 bases not matched to a gene. The DNA of the CDR3 is TGTGCCAGCAGCTTAGGAGCGACAGGGCGGGAGACCCAGTACTTC. Its translation: CASSLGATGRETQYF.

A single count supports this clone. V gene TRBV4-1 combines with J gene TRBJ2-5; 9 nucleotides agree with TRBD2. The CDR3 runs to 16 residues. CDR1 and CDR2 from the germline V gene are MGHRA and YSYEKL. V lost 4 bases, J lost 5 bases, and 11 bases stayed unmatched. The CDR3 loop is CASSLLIAGEGETQYF. CDR3 coding DNA: TGCGCCAGCAGCCTCCTGATAGCGGGGGAAGGGGAGACCCAGTACTTC.

A note on this clone: The sample carries other DNA sequences with the same CDR3. The CDR3 region has the DNA TGCGCCAGCAGTGAGTCGGATACGCAGTATTTT. It codes for CASSESDTQYF. The rearrangement joins TRBV10-2 to TRBJ2-3; D call uncertain. The CDR3 spans 11 residues. The germline gives CDR1 WSHSY, CDR2 SAAADI. Trimming cost V 0 bases and J 6 bases, with 1 base left between them.

The J gene is TRBJ2-7, the V gene TRBV16, with TRBD1 as a possible D gene (6 bases). CDR1 and CDR2 from the germline V gene are KGHSY and FQNENV. With 6 bases removed from V and 4 bases from J, the gap between germline ends came to 13 bases. This CDR3 comprises 13 residues. CDR3 residues: CASSPGHAYEQYF. The CDR3 DNA sequence: TGTGCCAGCAGTCCGGGACACGCGTACGAGCAGTACTTC.

This sequence joins TRBV28 and TRBJ2-6, with a tentative D call TRBD1 (5 bases). Between the trimmed V and J ends, which lost 4 bases and 1 base, there was a span of 11 bases. The CDR3 length is 16 residues. CDR1 and CDR2 from the germline V gene are MDHEN and SYDVKM. The CDR3 loop is CASSSSRDSGANVLTF. CDR3 in DNA: TGTGCCAGCAGTTCCTCCAGGGATTCTGGGGCCAACGTCCTGACTTTC.